There are a few counts of the clone carrying this TCR beta chain. TCRdb reassembled clones from the PCR reads with MiXCR. The sample yields around 52,000 clones, under 30% seen once. Thyroid surgery was performed in patients who had received no treatment beforehand. The data originate from a study of metastatic and nonmetastatic thyroid tumors. The V and J ends lost 5 bases and 8 bases, in that order; junction bases with no gene match: 7. The CDR3 spans 13 residues. From germline, CDR1 is MDHEN and CDR2 SYDVKM. The chain carries TRBV28 and TRBJ1-1; 8 nucleotides line up with TRBD1. The clonotype originates from a female donor with papillary thyroid cancer or a benign thyroid nodule (not recorded which). Some clones in this sample may be carry-over from other donors' samples. Input material: blood. The CDR3 coding sequence is TGTGCCAGCAGTCTAGACGGACAGGGAGAAGCTTTCTTT. It translates to CASSLDGQGEAFF.